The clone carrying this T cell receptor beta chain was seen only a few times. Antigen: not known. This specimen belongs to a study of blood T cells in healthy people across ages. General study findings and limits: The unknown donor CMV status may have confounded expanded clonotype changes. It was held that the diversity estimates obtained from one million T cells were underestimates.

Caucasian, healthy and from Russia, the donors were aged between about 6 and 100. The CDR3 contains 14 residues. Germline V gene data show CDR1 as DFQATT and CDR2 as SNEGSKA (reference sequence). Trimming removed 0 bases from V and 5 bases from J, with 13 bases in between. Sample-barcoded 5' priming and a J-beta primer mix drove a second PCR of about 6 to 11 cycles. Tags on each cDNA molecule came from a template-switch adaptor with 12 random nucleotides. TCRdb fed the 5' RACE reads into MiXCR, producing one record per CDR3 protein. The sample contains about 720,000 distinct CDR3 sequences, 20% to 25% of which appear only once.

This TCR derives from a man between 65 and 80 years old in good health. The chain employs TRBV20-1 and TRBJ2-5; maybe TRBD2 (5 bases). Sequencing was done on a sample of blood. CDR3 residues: CSAREADPTETQYF. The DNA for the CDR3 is TGCAGTGCTAGAGAAGCGGACCCGACGGAGACCCAGTACTTC.